This T cell receptor beta chain was recorded in a study of shared clonotypes between healthy human individuals. The CDR3 sequence is 14 residues long. Looked up from germline, CDR1 is MGHDK and CDR2 is SYGVNS. V was clipped by 6 bases and J by 1 base, with 12 bases between them. Sequencing used immunoSEQ multiplex PCR; TCRdb keeps in-frame clones, though not all of them. The data hold around 100,000 clones, with 67% observed a single time. The genes are TRBV25-1 and TRBJ1-1; D remains unclear. Sequenced sample: memory CD8+ T cells sorted from blood. Sample subset: CD45RO+ cells pooled with CCR7-negative TemRA cells. This sequence was found in a woman younger than 45 in good health. The CDR3 region is CASSHSRSNTEAFF. The CDR3 DNA reads TGTGCCAGCAGCCACAGCCGCTCGAACACTGAAGCTTTCTTT.